This TCR beta chain was captured by sequencing in a study of blood T cell repertoires in COVID-19. Sequencing used immunoSEQ multiplex PCR; TCRdb keeps in-frame clones, though not all of them. The sample has more than 85,000 clones, around 85% seen once. The V end lost 3 bases, the J end lost 6 bases, and 14 bases lay between the germline ends. This CDR3 has 15 residues. CDR1 and CDR2 (germline): MDHEN, SYDVKM. The chain employs TRBV28 and TRBJ1-4; a weak D match, TRBD1 (6 bases). The receptor's source is a man older than 75 with active or convalescent COVID-19. Sequencing was carried out using peripheral blood. The CDR3 region has the DNA TGTGCCAGCAGTTTCGAAGACCAGGGGTATGAAAAACTGTTTTTT. It specifies CASSFEDQGYEKLFF.